The source of this TCR beta chain is a study of molecular identifiers for immune sequencing clone quantification. Overall study context: In replicates, the authors split RNA from roughly 20,000 or 100,000 naive CD8 cells five ways and sequenced four.

It was with previously described methods and listed TCR primers that bulk TCR libraries were made. TCRdb itself ran the PCR reads through MiXCR, one entry per CDR3 protein. This sample yields approximately 670,000 distinct CDR3 sequences, of which around 20% are seen a single time; 0.85% belongs to the top ten. Germline trimming cut 2 bases from V and 5 bases from J; bases unmatched to any gene: 10. There are 16 residues in the CDR3. Germline CDR1 and CDR2: SEHNR and FQNEAQ (reference sequence). The TCR comes from a human donor in good health. Some libraries in this study had Jurkat cell RNA spiked in. This chain connects TRBV7-9 to TRBJ2-7; 9 bases map to TRBD2. What was sequenced was naive CD8+ T cells from blood, with Jurkat cell RNA spiked in. Subset meaning: FACS-sorted CD8+CD4-CCR7+CD45RA+ naive T cells. The CDR3 DNA sequence: TGTGCCAGCAGCTTACATCTAGCGGGGTCTCTCCACGAGCAGTACTTC. Translated: CASSLHLAGSLHEQYF.